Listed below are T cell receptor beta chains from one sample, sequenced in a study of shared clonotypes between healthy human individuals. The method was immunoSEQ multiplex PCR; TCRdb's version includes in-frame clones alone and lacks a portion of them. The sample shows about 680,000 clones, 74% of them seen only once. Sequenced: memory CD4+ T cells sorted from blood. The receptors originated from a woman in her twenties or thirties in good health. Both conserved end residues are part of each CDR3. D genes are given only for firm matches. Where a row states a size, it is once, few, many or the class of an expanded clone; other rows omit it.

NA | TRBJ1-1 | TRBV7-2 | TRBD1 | TGTGCCAGCAGCCGAAAACAGGGGGGGAAAGAAGCTTTCTTT | CASSRKQGGKEAFF
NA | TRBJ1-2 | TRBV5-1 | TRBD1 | TGCGCCAGCAGGGGCACGACAGGGGCCGGCGCTAACTATGGCTACACCTTC | CASRGTTGAGANYGYTF
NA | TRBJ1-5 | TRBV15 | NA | TGTGCCACCAGCAGAGATCAGGGAAGCAATCAGCCCCAGCATTTT | CATSRDQGSNQPQHF
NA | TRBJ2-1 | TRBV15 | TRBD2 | TGTGCCACCAGCAGAGATCCGACTAGCGGGAGGAGTGGGAATGAGCAGTTCTTC | CATSRDPTSGRSGNEQFF
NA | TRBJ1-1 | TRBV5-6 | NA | TGTGCCAGCAGCCGAGGACTCATGAACACTGAAGCTTTCTTT | CASSRGLMNTEAFF
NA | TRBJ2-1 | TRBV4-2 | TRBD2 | TGTGCCAGCAGCCAAGGCGGGAGCCACAATGAGCAGTTCTTC | CASSQGGSHNEQFF
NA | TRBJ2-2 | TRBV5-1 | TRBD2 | TGCGCCAGCAGCTTGGGGGTAGCGGGAGCTCTCGCCGGGGAGCTGTTTTTT | CASSLGVAGALAGELFF
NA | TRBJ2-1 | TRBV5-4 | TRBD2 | TGTGCCAGCAGCTTGGGGGGACTAGCGGGAGGGAGGAATGAGCAGTTCTTC | CASSLGGLAGGRNEQFF
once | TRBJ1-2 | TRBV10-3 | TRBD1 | TGTGCCAGCCAACCCGGGACAGGGGGCAAAGGCTACACCTTC | CASQPGTGGKGYTF
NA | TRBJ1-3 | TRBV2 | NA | TGTGCCAGCAGTGCGTTAACAGGAGGAGGAAACACCATATATTTT | CASSALTGGGNTIYF
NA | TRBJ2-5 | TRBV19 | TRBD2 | TGTGCCAGTAGTACCCACGGGGGGGAGACCCAGTACTTC | CASSTHGGETQYF
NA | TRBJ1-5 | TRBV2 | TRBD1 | TGTGCCAGCAGCCCCGGGACAGCTAGCAATCAGCCCCAGCATTTT | CASSPGTASNQPQHF
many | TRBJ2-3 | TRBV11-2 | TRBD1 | TGTGCCAGCAGCCCGATAGGGGGCGAGTTGGATACGCAGTATTTT | CASSPIGGELDTQYF
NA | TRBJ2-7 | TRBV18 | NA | TGTGCCAGCTCACCGGGGGACGGTTCCTACGAGCAGTACTTC | CASSPGDGSYEQYF
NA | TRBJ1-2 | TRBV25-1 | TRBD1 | TGTGCCAGCAGTGAATCAACAGGGGCGGGGGACTATGGCTACACCTTC | CASSESTGAGDYGYTF
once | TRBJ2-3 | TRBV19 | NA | TGTGCCAGTAGTATACCGGGGTTGTTAGGTCATACGCAGTATTTT | CASSIPGLLGHTQYF
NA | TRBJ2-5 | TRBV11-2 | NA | TGTGCCAGCAGCATCACAGCCTTCCAAGAGACCCAGTACTTC | CASSITAFQETQYF
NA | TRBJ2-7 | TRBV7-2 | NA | TGTGCCAGCAGCTTACTTGCCGCTTCCTACGAGCAGTACTTC | CASSLLAASYEQYF
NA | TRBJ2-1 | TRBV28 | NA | TGTGCCAGCAGTTCCGACCTGGGGGGCGGGGCCTACAATGAGCAGTTCTTC | CASSSDLGGGAYNEQFF
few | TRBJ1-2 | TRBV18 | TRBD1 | TGTGCCAGCTCACTGGCAGGGGGCTATGGCTACACCTTC | CASSLAGGYGYTF
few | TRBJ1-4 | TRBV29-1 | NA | TGCAGCGTCAGCAGACAGAGTAATGAAAAACTGTTTTTT | CSVSRQSNEKLFF
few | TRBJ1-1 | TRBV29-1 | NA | TGCAGCGTTGTGGGCCGGAGGGCTTTCTTT | CSVVGRRAFF
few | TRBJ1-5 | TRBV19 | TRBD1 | TGTGCCAGTAGACCTCCGGGACAGGGAGAAGAACAGCCCCAGCATTTT | CASRPPGQGEEQPQHF
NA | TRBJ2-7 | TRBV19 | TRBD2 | TGTGCCAGTAGTATCTCGACTAGCGGTACCTACGAGCAGTACTTC | CASSISTSGTYEQYF
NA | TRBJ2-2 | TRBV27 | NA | TGTGCCAGCAGTTCGGGGGCCCTGAACACCGGGGAGCTGTTTTTT | CASSSGALNTGELFF
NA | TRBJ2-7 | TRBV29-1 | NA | TGCAGCGTTGGGACAGTGGACGAGCAGTACTTC | CSVGTVDEQYF
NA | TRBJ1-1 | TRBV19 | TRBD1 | TGTGCCAGTAGTCCCCGGACAGGGACGAACACTGAAGCTTTCTTT | CASSPRTGTNTEAFF
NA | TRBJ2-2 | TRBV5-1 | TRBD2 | TGCGCCAGCACGTCAGCGGGAGGGCACACCGGGGAGCTGTTTTTT | CASTSAGGHTGELFF
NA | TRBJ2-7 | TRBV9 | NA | TGTGCCAGCAGCGCCTCTTCGGGACTTACCTACGAGCAGTACTTC | CASSASSGLTYEQYF
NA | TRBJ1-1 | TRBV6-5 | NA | TGTGCCAGTTGCCTGGGGCCGAACACTGAAGCTTTCTTT | CASCLGPNTEAFF
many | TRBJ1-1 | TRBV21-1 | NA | TGTGCCAGCAGCAAGCCGAAGACAGGTGAAGCTTTCTTT | CASSKPKTGEAFF